The 17 T cell receptor beta chains below all came from one sample that was sequenced in a study of CD8+ T cells in alopecia areata. Stated treatment: oral pan-JAK inhibitor, 5-10 mg twice daily. In each case, RNA was isolated and then reverse transcribed into cDNA as the sequencing template. Clones were sequenced by immunoSEQ multiplex PCR, and TCRdb holds only the in-frame ones, with some missing. The sample has fewer than 350,000 clones, roughly 64% seen once. The starting material was CD4+ T cells sorted from blood, obtained at week 24, from a patient treated with tofacitinib. The receptors were sampled from a human donor with alopecia areata.

This clone was observed a few times. The chain employs TRBV4-1 and TRBJ2-7; D perhaps matches TRBD1 (6 bases). The CDR3 is 18 amino acids. Trimming left V 1 base short and J 1 base short, with 20 bases between. Germline V gene lookup returns CDR1 MGHRA and CDR2 YSYEKL. The CDR3 nucleotides read TGCGCCAGCAGCCAAGCATCGTCGGGACATCTGATTTCCTACGAGCAGTACTTC. Amino acid sequence: CASSQASSGHLISYEQYF.

This clone appeared a few times. CDR3 nucleotides: TGTGCCATCAGCGCCGAACGGGGGGGCCTTAACAATGAGCAGTTCTTC. This gives the protein CAISAERGGLNNEQFF. The chain links TRBV10-3 to TRBJ2-1, with 8 bases aligning to TRBD2. Germline assignment: CDR1 ENHRY and CDR2 SYGVKD. V gave up 6 bases and J gave up 5 bases; unmatched junction bases: 12. This CDR3 contains 16 residues.

The J gene is TRBJ2-1, the V gene TRBV5-1; 8 nucleotides line up with TRBD1. The V segment lost 2 bases and the J segment 6 bases; nucleotides outside the gene matches: 7. This CDR3 is 15 amino acids long. The germline CDR1 and CDR2 sequences are SGHRS and YFSETQ. CDR3 residues: CASSFSGTGGNEQFF. The CDR3 DNA reads as TGCGCCAGCAGCTTTTCCGGGACAGGCGGCAATGAGCAGTTCTTC. The variable domain in full, with the rest retrieved from reference TRBV5-1 and TRBJ2-1, is KAGVTQTPRYLIKTRGQQVTLSCSPISGHRSVSWYQQTPGQGLQFLFEYFSETQRNKGNFPGRFSGRQFSNSRSEMNVSTLELGDSALYLCASSFSGTGGNEQFFGPGTRLTVL.

The V call is TRBV28, the J call TRBJ2-5; D is unclear. Germline V lookup: CDR1 MDHEN, CDR2 SYDVKM. This CDR3 has 18 amino acids. V lost 3 bases and J 7 bases, leaving 27 bases between the germline ends. CDR3 bases: TGTGCCAGCAGTTTTCCCGCGCTAGTGAGCCCCTCCAAGTCGACCCAGTACTTC. Protein product: CASSFPALVSPSKSTQYF.

This clone was seen just once. The rearrangement joins TRBV2 to TRBJ2-7, with D unresolved. The CDR3 sequence is 16 residues long. V lost 2 bases, J lost 1 base, and 15 bases lay in between. Germline loops: CDR1 SNHLY, CDR2 FYNNEI. CDR3 in amino acids: CASSESRSHFSYEQYF. The CDR3 bases are TGTGCCAGCAGTGAATCCCGCTCCCATTTTTCCTACGAGCAGTACTTC.

This clone was seen a handful of times. For the CDR3, the DNA is TGTGCCAGCAGCTTAACTAGGGTGGAGACCCAGTACTTC. Translating gives CASSLTRVETQYF. This chain connects TRBV11-2 to TRBJ2-5; a weak D match, TRBD2 (5 bases). The CDR3 extends over 13 amino acids. Trimming removed 2 bases from V and 5 bases from J, with 9 bases in between. Germline V CDR1 and CDR2: SGHAT, FQNNGV.

This clone has more than one count but fewer than ten. The chain recombines TRBV28 with TRBJ2-1; 10 bases line up with TRBD2. The V and J ends lost 6 bases and 9 bases, in that order; junction bases with no gene match: 11. The germline V gene encodes CDR1 MDHEN and CDR2 SYDVKM. CDR3 length: 15 residues. CDR3 nucleotide sequence: TGTGCCAGCAGAAAAACTAGCGGGGTACTGAGTGAGCAGTTCTTC. Translated, it gives CASRKTSGVLSEQFF.

This sequence joins TRBV6-5 and TRBJ1-2, with 10 bases fitting TRBD1. J lost 7 bases, V lost 5 bases, and 10 bases had no gene match. This CDR3 region has 15 residues. Per the germline V gene, CDR1 is MNHEY and CDR2 is SVGAGI. This CDR3 reads CASSLLSDRGPGYTF. In DNA, the CDR3 is TGTGCCAGCAGTCTACTCTCTGACAGGGGGCCTGGCTACACCTTC.

The chain joins TRBV30 to TRBJ1-2; 10 positions agree with TRBD1. V trimming: 2 bases; J trimming: 4 bases; junction bases outside the gene matches: 4. The CDR3 length is 14 residues. Germline V gene lookup returns CDR1 GTSNPN and CDR2 SVGIG (reference sequence). The CDR3 DNA reads TGTGCCTGGAGTCAAGGGGACAGGGGCTATGGCTACACCTTC. Its translation: CAWSQGDRGYGYTF.

The chain employs TRBV9 and TRBJ2-2; a weak D match, TRBD1 (6 bases). V was cut by 4 bases and J by 0 bases, with 10 bases left in between. Per germline, CDR1 SGDLS and CDR2 YYNGEE. This CDR3 has 15 amino acids. CDR3 DNA: TGTGCCAGCAGCCCCCGGACAGCGAACACCGGGGAGCTGTTTTTT. It yields the protein CASSPRTANTGELFF.

This clone came up a few times. The gene calls are TRBV19 and TRBJ2-3, with 9 positions matching TRBD2. V shed 5 bases and J 2 bases; nucleotides not matched to a gene: 8. Germline lookup yields CDR1 LNHDA and CDR2 SQIVND (reference sequence). The CDR3 is made up of 16 amino acids. The DNA of the CDR3 is TGTGCCAGTAGTCTCCCACTAGCGGGCTCCACAGATACGCAGTATTTT. This translates into CASSLPLAGSTDTQYF.

This chain connects TRBV5-4 to TRBJ1-1; 7 bases match TRBD1. Germline values: CDR1 SGHNT, CDR2 YYREEE (reference sequence). V lost 7 bases and J lost 5; bases outside the gene matches: 14. The CDR3 has 15 amino acids. The chain's CDR3 is CASASRDRAVTEAFF. In DNA, the CDR3 is TGTGCCAGCGCAAGCCGAGACAGGGCGGTTACTGAAGCTTTCTTT.

The chain carries TRBV4-3 and TRBJ2-5; TRBD2 aligns across 15 bases. The CDR3 is 15 residues long. Looked up from germline, CDR1 is LGHNA and CDR2 is YSLEER. Unmatched junction bases numbered 2, after V lost 5 bases and J lost 4 bases. The CDR3 sequence: CASSKGLAGGETQYF. The CDR3 region has the DNA TGCGCCAGCAGCAAGGGACTAGCGGGGGGAGAGACCCAGTACTTC.

The chain employs TRBV30 and TRBJ2-7; D is ambiguous. This CDR3 has 13 amino acids. Germline V gives CDR1 GTSNPN, CDR2 SVGIG (reference sequence). V lost 7 bases and J 3 bases, leaving 16 bases between the germline ends. CDR3 in amino acids: CASNRDGSYEQYF. The CDR3 nucleotides read TGTGCCTCCAATAGGGATGGTAGCTACGAGCAGTACTTC.

The V and J genes are TRBV25-1 and TRBJ2-1; 7 nucleotides align to TRBD2. Germline CDR1 is MGHDK and CDR2 is SYGVNS. V was pared by 3 bases and J by 0 bases, with 2 bases of the junction left unmatched. This CDR3 region has 15 residues. CDR3 DNA: TGTGCCAGCAGTGACCAGCGGGGCTCCTACAATGAGCAGTTCTTC. Translating it yields CASSDQRGSYNEQFF.

The chain recombines TRBV2 with TRBJ2-3, with 9 bases aligning to TRBD1. In germline, CDR1 is SNHLY, CDR2 FYNNEI. The CDR3 length is 14 residues. Germline trimming cut 9 bases from V and 0 bases from J; bases unmatched to any gene: 4. CDR3 sequence reads: CARGQGRSTDTQYF. The CDR3 bases are TGTGCCAGGGGACAGGGTAGGAGCACAGATACGCAGTATTTT.

This clone was observed a handful of times. V is TRBV10-3 and J is TRBJ1-2; a weak D match, TRBD1 (6 bases). V was clipped by 6 bases and J by 3 bases, with 8 bases between them. This CDR3 has 12 amino acids. Germline V gene lookup returns CDR1 ENHRY and CDR2 SYGVKD. CDR3 loop: CAIRAGDYGYTF. CDR3 coding DNA: TGTGCCATCAGAGCAGGGGACTATGGCTACACCTTC.